The 6 T cell receptor beta chains below all came from one sample that was sequenced in a study of CD8 T cells in ankylosing spondylitis (dated by TCRdb to 2016 to 2017). What the authors observed across the whole study: Blood from ankylosing spondylitis patients appeared to be characterized by a TCR beta motif made up of several highly homologous amino acid variants.

Their antigens are not known. Libraries were made using 5' RACE. Sequencing took place on an Illumina HiSeq 2500. TCRdb cleaned the public reads at Q25 with fastp, built clones with MiXCR and kept in-frame beta chains. Rows merge per CDR3 protein into single entries with the most common DNA and genes. This sample is represented by hundreds of thousands of distinct CDR3 sequences; roughly 12% of them were singletons. The top ten clones comprise approximately 0.5% of the sample. The material sequenced was blood, either unsorted or a sorted T cell fraction (not recorded which). The receptor source for this set is a male donor with ankylosing spondylitis.

This clonotype occurred a few times. The rearrangement links TRBV25-1 to TRBJ2-7, with a weak D call TRBD2 (5 bases). V was clipped by 3 bases and J by 8 bases, with 11 bases between them. The CDR3 is made up of 12 amino acids. Looked up from germline, CDR1 is MGHDK and CDR2 is SYGVNS. In DNA form, the CDR3 reads TGTGCCAGCAGTGAGGACTGGACGCAGCAGTACTTC. It encodes CASSEDWTQQYF.

The chain uses TRBV30 and TRBJ2-1; D tentatively fits TRBD1 or TRBD2 (5 bases each). Germline values: CDR1 GTSNPN, CDR2 SVGIG (reference sequence). V dropped 4 bases and J dropped 2 bases, with 18 bases sitting between them. CDR3 length equals 16 residues. CDR3 DNA: TGTGCCTGGACGGGTTTCGGGACCGCTACCTACAATGAGCAGTTCTTC. Residues: CAWTGFGTATYNEQFF.

This clonotype was observed at least ten times. An end of the junction does not agree with germline; a read error may underlie this. V usage is TRBV7-7 and J usage is TRBJ2-5; a possible D gene is TRBD1 (5 bases). Germline CDR1 and CDR2: SSHAT and FNYEAQ (reference sequence). CDR3 length: 14 amino acids. CDR3 in amino acids: CASSLVTREQTQYF. In nucleotides, the CDR3 is TGTGCTAGCAGCTTAGTTACCAGGGAACAGACCCAGTACTTC.

In this sample, this clonotype turned up many times. The V gene is TRBV5-1, the J gene TRBJ1-4, with 7 nucleotides matching TRBD1. J gave up 4 bases and V 5 bases, and 2 bases lay outside the gene matches. The germline gives CDR1 SGHRS, CDR2 YFSETQ. The CDR3 runs to 13 residues. The CDR3 sequence is CASRGQLNEKLFF. DNA of the CDR3: TGCGCCAGCAGGGGACAGCTTAATGAAAAACTGTTTTTT.

This clonotype was counted many times. This rearrangement joins TRBV20-1 to TRBJ2-1; D uncertain. The CDR3 is 13 amino acids. Trimming pared 1 base from V and 3 bases from J, leaving 7 bases between. CDR1 is DFQATT and CDR2 is SNEGSKA in the germline V gene (reference sequence). The DNA of the CDR3 is TGCAGTGCTAGAGGGGCTAACTACAATGAGCAGTTCTTC. Translation: CSARGANYNEQFF.

There are a few counts of this clonotype. This chain uses TRBV20-1 with TRBJ2-7; TRBD1 is a possible D gene (5 bases). CDR3 length: 11 residues. V was cut by 6 bases and J by 6 bases, with 12 bases left in between. Germline CDR1 DFQATT, CDR2 SNEGSKA (reference sequence). CDR3 DNA: TGCAGTGCGCTCAGGGTCGGCGAGCAGTACTTC. It specifies CSALRVGEQYF.